What follows is one T cell receptor (beta chain) and its context. Its antigen is not known. The germline V and J ends were trimmed by 6 bases and 0 bases, with 15 bases remaining between them. This CDR3 contains 15 residues. Germline assignment: CDR1 LNHDA and CDR2 SQIVND (reference sequence). Repertoires were generated with immunoSEQ multiplex PCR, while TCRdb's copy carries only in-frame clones and drops some. The table includes roughly 100,000 clones, 75% to 90% detected once. These data are taken from a study of T cell responses to AZD1222 COVID-19 vaccine. Study results and limitations: Spike was spanned by vaccine-associated CD4 TCRs, with dominance at 160-218 and 743-854.

The chain employs TRBV19 and TRBJ2-7; D perhaps matches TRBD1 (6 bases). Here the sequenced sample was peripheral blood, taken 28 days after the second AZD1222 dose. The sequence came from an adult who received the AZD1222 COVID-19 vaccine. The CDR3 nucleotides are TGTGCCAGTAGCACGCTGGACAGTCGCTCCTACGAGCAGTACTTC. Translating gives CASSTLDSRSYEQYF.